The clone carrying this T cell receptor (beta chain) was counted only a few times. The antigen is unknown. Germline CDR1 and CDR2: MDHEN and SYDVKM. The V and J ends lost 3 bases and 0 bases respectively, with 12 bases between them. The CDR3 totals 16 residues. The entry originates in a study of CD8 T cells in ankylosing spondylitis. General study points: Earlier work had already found some motif variants in reactive arthritis synovial fluid and blood.

Scientists made TCR beta libraries using quantitative 5'-RACE with molecular barcodes. Using its own MiXCR run on the 5' RACE reads, TCRdb lists one record per CDR3 protein. The sample lists more than 100,000 distinct CDR3 sequences, about an eighth seen once, with about 4% in the top ten. The source of this sequence is a female donor with ankylosing spondylitis or in good health (not recorded which). The sequencing input was blood, either unsorted or a sorted T cell fraction (not recorded which). This chain joins TRBV28 and TRBJ1-3; D is unclear. Here the CDR3 DNA reads TGTGCCAGCAGTTTGTCATTGGCAGGCTCTGGAAACACCATATATTTT. Protein sequence: CASSLSLAGSGNTIYF.